These T cell receptor beta chains were read from a single sample in a study of T cells after posttransplantation cyclophosphamide. Only in-frame clones appear in the TCRdb table, and some are missing; sequencing was by immunoSEQ multiplex PCR. Among roughly 10,000 clones, 85% were seen once, and the ten largest hold roughly 14%. The sequencing here drew on PBMCs, taken about 1,800 days after allogeneic stem cell transplant with posttransplant cyclophosphamide. These receptors came from a female patient between 50 and 59 years old who received an allogeneic stem cell transplant from a related donor, was CMV-positive, and had no GVHD. Some of the T cells might come from the graft donor. Both conserved end residues are part of each CDR3. A D gene is named only where the DNA matches it firmly. Size tells how often a clone was seen (once, few, many) or the class of an expanded clone, and some rows leave it out.

v_call	d_call	clone_size	j_call	cdr3_nt	cdr3_aa
TRBV7-2	-	-	TRBJ1-5	TGTGCCAGCAGCTTAGTAAGCAATCAGCCCCAGCATTTT	CASSLVSNQPQHF
TRBV11-2	-	-	TRBJ1-4	TGTGCCAGCAGCGACCCCCTTCGGGTCTCTAATGAAAAACTGTTTTTT	CASSDPLRVSNEKLFF
TRBV11-2	-	-	TRBJ2-1	TGTGCCAGCAGCGTCGGACTCCTCCCCCCTAATGAGCAGTTCTTC	CASSVGLLPPNEQFF
TRBV11-3	-	-	TRBJ1-3	TGTGCCAGCAGCTACGGGGGTTCTTCTGGAAACACCATATATTTT	CASSYGGSSGNTIYF
TRBV7-2	-	-	TRBJ2-2	TGTGCCAGCAGCCCCACCGGGGGCACCGGGGAGCTGTTTTTT	CASSPTGGTGELFF
TRBV19	TRBD2	-	TRBJ2-1	TGTGCCAGTAGTATGCGGCAGCGGGAGCCCTACAATGAGCAGTTCTTC	CASSMRQREPYNEQFF
TRBV5-1	TRBD1	once	TRBJ2-1	TGCGCCAGCAGCTTTACAGGGGGCGCCGAGCAGTTCTTC	CASSFTGGAEQFF
TRBV4-2	TRBD2	-	TRBJ2-3	TGTGCCAGCAGCCAAGTTGGGACTAGTGATACGCAGTATTTT	CASSQVGTSDTQYF
TRBV27	-	once	TRBJ1-5	TGTGCCAGCAGTTTATTACAGGGAGTTAATCAGCCCCAGCATTTT	CASSLLQGVNQPQHF
TRBV5-8	-	-	TRBJ1-3	TGTGCCAGCAGCTTCGGACAGTTATTTAACACCATATATTTT	CASSFGQLFNTIYF
TRBV9	-	-	TRBJ2-2	TGTGCCAGCAAAGGGACTTTCACCGGGGAGCTGTTTTTT	CASKGTFTGELFF
TRBV6-5	TRBD2	few	TRBJ2-1	TGTGCCGCCTTCCGCGGGGGGGAGGGGAACAATGAGCAGTTCTTC	CAAFRGGEGNNEQFF
TRBV9	TRBD2	-	TRBJ2-3	TGTGCCAGCAGCGTCTCCGGACTAGCGGGAGAGGCAGATACGCAGTATTTT	CASSVSGLAGEADTQYF
TRBV5-1	TRBD1	-	TRBJ1-2	TGCGCCAGCAGCTTGGACAGGGGGTTGGATGGCTACACCTTC	CASSLDRGLDGYTF
TRBV6-1	-	-	TRBJ1-5	TGTGCCAGCAGTGAATTTCGATTTCCAAAATCTAAGCCCCAGCATTTT	CASSEFRFPKSKPQHF
TRBV21-1	-	-	TRBJ1-2	TGTGCCAGCAGCAAAGAGAGACAGGGTATATATGGCTACACCTTC	CASSKERQGIYGYTF
TRBV23-1	TRBD1	once	TRBJ2-7	TGCGCCAGCAGTCAGGGGTCTTTACGTCTCAAACAGGGGGCCTCCTACGAGCAGTACTTC	CASSQGSLRLKQGASYEQYF
TRBV27	TRBD2	-	TRBJ2-7	TGTGCCAGCAGTCTCATCGGGACTAGCGCCTCCTACGAGCAGTACTTC	CASSLIGTSASYEQYF
TRBV25-1	-	-	TRBJ2-2	TGTGCCAGCAGTGAATATTTTCAGGGCGGTAAAGACACCGGGGAGCTGTTTTTT	CASSEYFQGGKDTGELFF
TRBV27	-	-	TRBJ1-5	TGTGCCAGCAGACCGGGAGTGAGCAATCAGCCCCAGCATTTT	CASRPGVSNQPQHF
TRBV5-1	TRBD2	-	TRBJ2-7	TGCGCCAGCAGCTTGGGGGCGGGAGGGGGAGACGAGCAGTACTTC	CASSLGAGGGDEQYF
TRBV5-1	TRBD1	-	TRBJ2-1	TGCGCCAGCAGCCGGACAGGGGGCGGATACCCCTACAATGAGCAGTTCTTC	CASSRTGGGYPYNEQFF
TRBV6-6	-	-	TRBJ2-2	TGTGCCAGCAGCCCCCCATCGACGGGGTACACCGGGGAGCTGTTTTTT	CASSPPSTGYTGELFF
TRBV7-2	TRBD2	-	TRBJ2-1	TGTGCCAGCAGCCCGGGGACTAGCCTTCGGTTCTTC	CASSPGTSLRFF
TRBV7-9	-	-	TRBJ1-1	TGTGCCAGCAGCTTGTACGAGGGTACTGAAGCTTTCTTT	CASSLYEGTEAFF
TRBV28	-	-	TRBJ1-5	TGTGCCAGCACTCATCGAGGTATGAGCAATCAGCCCCAGCATTTT	CASTHRGMSNQPQHF
TRBV10-3	TRBD2	-	TRBJ2-7	TGTGCCATCAGAAGACTAGCGGGGGCCTACGAGCAGTACTTC	CAIRRLAGAYEQYF
TRBV29-1	-	once	TRBJ2-7	TGCAGCGTTGAAGAAAGAGATCCCTACGAGCAGTACTTC	CSVEERDPYEQYF
TRBV5-1	-	-	TRBJ2-3	TGCGCCAGCAGCTGGACTGCTAGCACAGATACGCAGTATTTT	CASSWTASTDTQYF
TRBV19	TRBD2	-	TRBJ2-1	TGTGCCAGTAGCTGGGGACTAGCGGGTTACAATGAGCAGTTCTTC	CASSWGLAGYNEQFF
TRBV7-6	-	-	TRBJ2-5	TGTGCCAGCAGCTTAGCCCCATGGACAGAGAGGGAAGAGACCCAGTACTTC	CASSLAPWTEREETQYF
TRBV7-2	TRBD1	-	TRBJ1-1	TGTGCCAGCAGCCCTAGACAGGGTGTCATTTATGAAGCTTTCTTT	CASSPRQGVIYEAFF
TRBV9	-	-	TRBJ1-2	TGTGCCAGCAGCGTACCAATAATGACAGCTAACTATGGCTACACCTTC	CASSVPIMTANYGYTF
TRBV7-9	-	-	TRBJ1-2	TGTGCCAGCAGCCCCCCCTTGGGCTACACCTTC	CASSPPLGYTF
TRBV5-1	-	-	TRBJ1-2	TGCGCCAGCAGCTTGACAGATGCCTATGGCTACACCTTC	CASSLTDAYGYTF